These T cell receptor beta chains were read from a single sample in a study of preoperative IRX-2 immunotherapy in early breast cancer. Using immunoSEQ multiplex PCR, the repertoire was profiled, and TCRdb retains in-frame clones only, with some absent. The data show around 39,000 clones, about 95% seen once. Source: tumor tissue, taken after IRX-2 immunotherapy. Receptors were obtained from a human donor with breast cancer. Both conserved end residues are part of each CDR3. The D gene is left open where the match is weak.

j_gene,v_gene,d_gene,CDR3aa
TRBJ2-3,TRBV30,NA,CAWGYGDTQYF
TRBJ2-1,TRBV7-3,TRBD2,CASSPRGTSGVGEQFF
TRBJ2-2,TRBV4-3,TRBD2,CASSQVSGRNTGELFF
TRBJ2-1,TRBV7-9,NA,CASSFRRGNEQFF
TRBJ2-2,TRBV7-2,TRBD2,CASRSGGVNTGELFF
TRBJ1-1,TRBV4-2,TRBD1,CASSHRTPGQANTEAFF
TRBJ2-1,TRBV11-3,NA,CASSPRLNSGVGEQFF
TRBJ1-3,TRBV6-1,NA,CAGSGTHSGNTIYF
TRBJ2-1,TRBV7-8,NA,CASSLVDAPGGDEQFF
TRBJ1-4,TRBV5-1,NA,CASSLVATNEKLFF
TRBJ2-6,TRBV21-1,NA,CASSEEGTESSSGANVLTF
TRBJ1-1,TRBV15,NA,CATSRGRQLNTEAFF
TRBJ1-6,TRBV6-5,NA,CASTSSGNSPLHF
TRBJ2-1,TRBV5-5,TRBD1,CASSLRGTGGYEQFF
TRBJ1-5,TRBV29-1,TRBD1,CSVRQGSDQPQHF
TRBJ2-5,TRBV11-1,TRBD1,CASSSHRGETQYF
TRBJ1-2,TRBV29-1,TRBD1,CSVVSTGGYTF